What follows describes a single T cell receptor (beta chain). Its antigen is currently unknown. This record belongs to a study of blood T cells in healthy people across ages. Study overall: Template switching recovered approximately one barcoded beta molecule for every two T cells. Study results and limitations: Long-lived and aged donors differed, with more naive CD4+ cells and higher diversity in the long-lived.

A J-beta primer mix and a sample-barcoded 5' primer were used in a second PCR of about 7 to 12 cycles. MiXCR, applied by TCRdb to the 5' RACE reads, yields one record per CDR3 protein. The sample holds about 1.1 million distinct CDR3 sequences, less than 45% seen once. The sample was blood. The clonotype comes from a man aged 18 to 29 in good health.

The CDR3 sequence is CASSFRTGEDGYTF. CDR3 in DNA: TGTGCCAGCAGTTTCCGGACAGGGGAGGATGGCTACACCTTC. This chain links TRBV6-1 with TRBJ1-2; TRBD1 aligns across 9 bases. This CDR3 contains 14 residues. Trimming took 5 bases from V and 6 from J; bases not matched to a gene: 7. Germline V gene sequence: CDR1 MNHNS, CDR2 SASEGT.